This T cell receptor beta chain comes out of a study of cytomegalovirus exposure and HLA in healthy donors. Study-level findings and limits: The classifier reportedly diagnosed cytomegalovirus status with high specificity and sensitivity. Associated with cytomegalovirus, according to the listing, were approximately 160 TCR beta chains.

CDR3 length equals 14 residues. V was trimmed by 5 bases and J by 4 bases, leaving 11 bases between them. CDR1 and CDR2 from the germline V gene are MRHNA and SNTAGT. This clone was counted ten times or more. Its target is unknown. PCR involved 60 Vbeta and 13 Jbeta primers. Using immunoSEQ multiplex PCR, the repertoire was profiled, and TCRdb retains in-frame clones only, with some absent. The sample lists about 160,000 clones; approximately 79% were seen once. The chain uses TRBV6-4 and TRBJ2-2, with a possible D match to TRBD2 (6 bases). The sequencing input was PBMCs. The sequence derives from a man aged 40-49 years in good health and CMV-seropositive. Here the CDR3 reads CASSTGLTTGELFF. CDR3 sequence (DNA): TGTGCCAGCAGTACGGGACTCACCACCGGGGAGCTGTTTTTT.